What follows are 22 T cell receptor beta chains derived from one specimen sequenced in a study of vaccination and CD4 T cells after COVID-19. Described treatment: approximately nine-day PBMC culture with coronavirus spike peptide pools or control peptides (ViraFEST assay). Cultured CD4+ T cells had their DNA profiled by the Oncomine TCR Beta short-read assay. Using its own MiXCR run on the PCR reads, TCRdb lists one record per CDR3 protein. The table includes about 12,000 distinct CDR3 sequences, approximately 60% detected once. These receptors have no identified antigens. Here the sequenced sample was CD4+ T cells from blood, cultured in vitro, taken before SARS-CoV-2 vaccination. The receptor set was obtained from a human donor who had recovered from COVID-19.

As concerns this clonotype: Since no conserved phenylalanine or tryptophan closes the CDR3, a read error is the likely cause. The rearrangement uses TRBV6-2 or TRBV6-3 and TRBJ2-7; TRBD1 matches 7 bases. The CDR3 length is 16 residues. Germline V gives CDR1 MNHEY, CDR2 SVGEGT. Trimming at V came to 6 bases and at J to 2 bases, leaving 13 bases not matched to a gene. DNA for the CDR3: TGTGCCAGCAGCCAGAGGCCCGGGACAGCTCCCTACGAGCAGTACCTC. Its translation is CASSQRPGTAPYEQYL.

The chain has TRBV10-2 and TRBJ2-7; the D is unclear. The CDR3 length is 11 residues. Germline V CDR1 and CDR2: WSHSY, SAAADI. Between the trimmed V and J ends, which lost 1 base and 9 bases, there was a span of 7 bases. The CDR3 DNA is TGCGCCAGCAGTGAGTTAGACACGCAGTACTTC. Protein product: CASSELDTQYF.

The CDR3 spells CASRRNRGDTGELFF. In DNA form, the CDR3 reads TGTGCCAGCAGGCGTAACAGGGGGGACACCGGGGAGCTGTTTTTT. V and J are TRBV5-4 and TRBJ2-2; 8 positions match TRBD1. The CDR3 loop spans 15 amino acids. Germline loops: CDR1 SGHNT, CDR2 YYREEE (reference sequence). The ends lost 5 bases at V and 3 bases at J; junction bases unmatched: 6.

V and J are TRBV6-1 and TRBJ1-1; D may be TRBD1 (5 bases). This CDR3 comprises 10 residues. Germline V gene lookup returns CDR1 MNHNS and CDR2 SASEGT. Deletions cut 6 bases from V and 8 bases from J, with 7 bases between. CDR3 sequence reads: CASRRQEAFF. The DNA of the CDR3 is TGTGCCAGCAGACGACAGGAAGCTTTCTTT.

The chain has TRBV6-1 and TRBJ2-1; D possibly corresponds to TRBD1 (6 bases). Germline V gene lookup returns CDR1 MNHNS and CDR2 SASEGT. V was shortened by 6 bases and J by 3 bases, with 18 bases between the two germline ends. This CDR3 comprises 16 residues. CDR3 amino acids: CASSSQEPRGYNEQFF. CDR3 coding DNA: TGTGCCAGCAGCTCACAGGAGCCCAGGGGCTACAATGAGCAGTTCTTC.

This clonotype rates as large (0.1 to 1%). The rearrangement joins TRBV20-1 to TRBJ2-2; possible D gene TRBD1, 5 bases. The length of the CDR3 is 12 residues. Germline V gene sequence: CDR1 DFQATT, CDR2 SNEGSKA (reference sequence). Trimming took 3 bases from V and 7 from J, leaving 9 bases between them. The DNA for the CDR3 is TGCAGTGCTAGGGTACAGGTCGGGGAGCTGTTTTTT. Its protein product is CSARVQVGELFF.

The V and J genes are TRBV5-4 and TRBJ2-7, with D perhaps being TRBD1 or TRBD2 (6 bases each). The ends were cut back, 0 bases at V and 0 bases at J, with 10 bases in the middle. This CDR3 has 15 amino acids. The germline V gene has CDR1 SGHNT and CDR2 YYREEE (reference sequence). The CDR3 nucleotides read TGTGCCAGCAGCTTGGTGGGGGGCCCCTCCTACGAGCAGTACTTC. Amino acids: CASSLVGGPSYEQYF.

This rearrangement joins TRBV7-8 to TRBJ2-3; D remains ambiguous. V was trimmed by 5 bases and J by 5 bases, leaving 11 bases between them. This CDR3 is 13 amino acids long. Germline CDR1 and CDR2: SGHVS and FQNEAQ. CDR3 loop: CASSRPGGDTQYF. The CDR3 coding sequence is TGTGCCAGCAGCCGTCCCGGCGGAGATACGCAGTATTTT.

This chain connects TRBV7-3 to TRBJ1-1; D possibly corresponds to TRBD1 (5 bases). Per the germline V gene, CDR1 is SGHTA and CDR2 is FQGTGA. Trimming stripped 0 bases from V and 4 bases from J, with 6 bases between. This CDR3 has 13 residues. The CDR3 DNA sequence: TGTGCCAGCAGCTTAACGCAGGGCACTGAAGCTTTCTTT. Translating gives CASSLTQGTEAFF. The complete variable domain, with remaining parts taken from reference TRBV7-3 and TRBJ1-1, reads GAGVSQTPSNKVTEKGKYVELRCDPISGHTALYWYRQSLGQGPEFLIYFQGTGAADDSGLPNDRFFAVRPEGSVSTLKIQRTERGDSAVYLCASSLTQGTEAFFGQGTRLTVV.

The J gene is TRBJ2-5, the V gene TRBV11-2; 7 bases match TRBD1. Trimming took 5 bases from V and 1 from J; bases not matched to a gene: 1. This CDR3 spans 13 amino acids. Looked up from germline, CDR1 is SGHAT and CDR2 is FQNNGV. The CDR3 bases are TGTGCCAGCAGCCGGGACAGCCAAGAGACCCAGTACTTC. It yields the protein CASSRDSQETQYF.

This clonotype was picked up one time. J is TRBJ1-6 and V is TRBV6-1, with D possibly matching TRBD1 (5 bases). The CDR3 loop spans 15 amino acids. Trimming took off 7 bases at V and 5 bases at J, with 15 bases between the two ends. Germline V gives CDR1 MNHNS, CDR2 SASEGT. The CDR3 is CASKNRGSHNSPLHF. The CDR3, as DNA: TGTGCCAGCAAAAATCGGGGCAGTCATAATTCACCCCTCCACTTT.

CDR3 region: CSAARGQGNTEAFF. As DNA, the CDR3 is TGCAGTGCGGCCAGAGGACAGGGTAACACTGAAGCTTTCTTT. The V and J genes are TRBV20-1 and TRBJ1-1; TRBD1 matches 8 bases. V shed 6 bases, J shed 2 bases, and the junction held 8 bases outside the gene matches. The CDR3 extends over 14 amino acids. Germline V gene sequence: CDR1 DFQATT, CDR2 SNEGSKA (reference sequence).

This clonotype was observed a single time. This sequence joins TRBV19 and TRBJ1-4; unclear D gene. Germline V CDR1 and CDR2: LNHDA, SQIVND (reference sequence). V lost 6 bases and J 8 bases, leaving 4 bases between the germline ends. This CDR3 spans 10 amino acids. Here the CDR3 DNA reads TGTGCCAGTAGCGGAGAAAAACTGTTTTTT. Translating gives CASSGEKLFF. The full variable domain, in which reference TRBV19 and TRBJ1-4 provide the parts outside the CDR3, is DGGITQSPKYLFRKEGQNVTLSCEQNLNHDAMYWYRQDPGQGLRLIYYSQIVNDFQKGDIAEGYSVSREKKESFPLTVTSAQKNPTAFYLCASSGEKLFFGSGTQLSVL.

This clonotype was picked up a small number of times. The chain couples TRBV5-8 to TRBJ2-4; the D is unclear. V lost 3 bases and J lost 12, with 10 bases in between. CDR1 is SGHTS and CDR2 is YDEGEE in the germline V gene. The CDR3 is 11 amino acids. CDR3 sequence (DNA): TGTGCCAGCAGCTCCGCCCCGTCTCAGTACTTC. It encodes CASSSAPSQYF.

This chain's CDR3 is CASSLQGVYNEAFF. The CDR3, as DNA: TGTGCCAGCAGTTTACAGGGCGTGTATAATGAAGCTTTCTTT. This chain connects TRBV28 to TRBJ1-1, with a weak D call TRBD1 (5 bases). Germline values: CDR1 MDHEN, CDR2 SYDVKM. Trimming removed 2 bases from V and 7 bases from J, with 14 bases in between. This CDR3 is built from 14 residues.

J is TRBJ2-7 and V is TRBV7-9, with TRBD1 matching over 12 bases. After removal of 5 bases from V and 4 bases from J, the junction contained 9 bases not matched to a gene. The CDR3 has 16 residues. CDR1 and CDR2 (germline): SEHNR, FQNEAQ (reference sequence). The CDR3 protein is CASSKTGTGGRYEQYF. CDR3 coding DNA: TGTGCCAGCAGCAAAACCGGGACAGGGGGCAGGTACGAGCAGTACTTC. Complete variable domain (other parts from reference TRBV7-9 and TRBJ2-7): DTGVSQNPRHKITKRGQNVTFRCDPISEHNRLYWYRQTLGQGPEFLTYFQNEAQLEKSRLLSDRFSAERPKGSFSTLEIQRTEQGDSAMYLCASSKTGTGGRYEQYFGPGTRLTVT.

This chain uses TRBV20-1 with TRBJ2-2; 8 positions agree with TRBD1. This CDR3 has 16 amino acids. Germline CDR1 DFQATT, CDR2 SNEGSKA (reference sequence). V shed 2 bases and J 0 bases; nucleotides not matched to a gene: 5. The CDR3: CSARPTGAANTGELFF. In DNA form, the CDR3 reads TGCAGTGCTAGACCGACAGGGGCGGCGAACACCGGGGAGCTGTTTTTT.

The V gene is TRBV28, the J gene TRBJ1-2; D perhaps matches TRBD1 (6 bases). Germline values: CDR1 MDHEN, CDR2 SYDVKM. The V end was cut by 5 bases, the J end by 5 bases, with 9 bases between. The length of the CDR3 is 12 residues. The CDR3 DNA is TGTGCCAGCAGTCCGGGGGCTTATGGCTACACCTTC. As protein: CASSPGAYGYTF.

J is TRBJ1-1 and V is TRBV6-1; no clear D. The V and J ends lost 5 bases and 2 bases respectively, with 6 bases between them. The CDR3 contains 12 residues. CDR1 is MNHNS and CDR2 is SASEGT in the germline V gene. CDR3 DNA: TGTGCCAGCAGTACTCAAAACACTGAAGCTTTCTTT. Protein product: CASSTQNTEAFF.

CDR3 bases: TGCAGTACCCGTCTGCGGACAGGGGATAATTCACCCCTCCACTTT. The encoded protein is CSTRLRTGDNSPLHF. This chain uses TRBV20-1 with TRBJ1-6; 9 nucleotides line up with TRBD1. From germline, CDR1 is DFQATT and CDR2 SNEGSKA (reference sequence). The CDR3 extends over 15 amino acids. Trimming removed 8 bases from V and 5 bases from J; junction bases left unmatched: 10.

This chain joins TRBV20-1 and TRBJ1-1, with 7 bases matching TRBD1. The CDR3 has 14 amino acids. V lost 5 bases to trimming and J lost 5 bases; unmatched junction nucleotides: 11. CDR1 and CDR2 from the germline V gene are DFQATT and SNEGSKA (reference sequence). The CDR3 coding sequence is TGCAGTGCTTATAAGGGGGCTTTAGGTACTGAAGCTTTCTTT. Protein product: CSAYKGALGTEAFF.

This sequence joins TRBV10-3 and TRBJ1-2; D not resolved. This CDR3 is built from 13 residues. CDR1 and CDR2 (germline): ENHRY, SYGVKD. V was cut by 3 bases and J by 2 bases, with 7 bases left in between. CDR3 protein: CAISEQQNYGYTF. CDR3 nucleotide sequence: TGTGCCATCAGTGAACAACAGAACTATGGCTACACCTTC.